The clone carrying this TCR beta chain was found many times. This record belongs to a study of T cells in Graves' hyperthyroidism and ophthalmopathy. From RNA transcripts, TCR beta CDR3 regions were amplified. The HTBI primer set was used in a first-round RT-PCR of the TCR CDR3. From the multiplex PCR reads, TCRdb called clonotypes with MiXCR, one entry per CDR3 protein. The profile shows 550,000 to 600,000 distinct CDR3 sequences, 14% of them singletons. CDR3 size: 14 residues. Germline loops: CDR1 MDHEN, CDR2 SYDVKM. V shed 5 bases and J shed 4 bases, with 11 bases lying between them. V and J are TRBV28 and TRBJ2-2; D unresolved. The TCR comes from a woman in her late teens or twenties with Graves' ophthalmopathy. Sequenced material: blood. CDR3 bases: TGTGCCAGCAGTACCCCTACGATCACCGGGGAGCTGTTTTTT. Residues: CASSTPTITGELFF.